A single sample gave rise to the 2 T cell receptor beta chains below, sequenced in a study of shared clonotypes between healthy human individuals. Assay used: immunoSEQ multiplex PCR; TCRdb lists only in-frame clones, some missing. The sample records 400,000 to 550,000 clones, around 80% being singletons. Sequencing input: PBMCs. These receptors were obtained from a woman aged 40-49 years in good health. Some clones in this sample may be carry-over from other donors' samples.

Regarding this clone: A clone one base away is much larger, so this may be a read error. J is TRBJ2-7 and V is TRBV2; maybe TRBD1 (5 bases). The CDR3 is 15 residues long. Trimming took 5 bases from V and 8 from J, leaving 22 bases between them. Germline assignment: CDR1 SNHLY and CDR2 FYNNEI. CDR3 protein: CASSNSRAQWMKQYF. DNA of the CDR3: TGTGCCAGCAGTAATTCCAGGGCCCAGTGGATGAAGCAGTACTTC.

The chain recombines TRBV2 with TRBJ1-1; unclear D gene. CDR1 SNHLY and CDR2 FYNNEI come from the germline V gene. V was pared by 0 bases and J by 7 bases, with 12 bases between. This CDR3 has 14 amino acids. The CDR3 sequence: CASSEAAVEDEAFF. The CDR3 nucleotides are TGTGCCAGCAGTGAAGCGGCGGTGGAGGATGAAGCTTTCTTT.